One and the same sample provided the 9 T cell receptor beta chains below, sequenced in a study of blood T cell repertoires in COVID-19. Method: immunoSEQ multiplex PCR; TCRdb's copy keeps in-frame clones and lacks some. The repertoire holds 360,000 or so clones, around 89% seen once, with 6.5% in the top ten. Sequencing used peripheral blood. Receptors originate from a man aged 18 to 35 with active or convalescent COVID-19.

The chain couples TRBV6-6 to TRBJ1-2; unclear D gene. Deletions cut 2 bases from V and 4 bases from J, with 11 bases between. The CDR3 is 14 amino acids. Germline V gives CDR1 MNHNY, CDR2 SVGAGI (reference sequence). DNA of the CDR3: TGTGCCAGCAGTTACCCTGACATGCCCTATGGCTACACCTTC. Translating gives CASSYPDMPYGYTF.

V gene TRBV27 combines with J gene TRBJ1-4; no firm D call. Trimming removed 1 base from V and 5 bases from J, with 8 bases in between. Per germline, CDR1 MNHEY and CDR2 SMNVEV (reference sequence). The CDR3 length is 14 residues. CDR3 loop: CASSLWGGNEKLFF. The CDR3 DNA reads TGTGCCAGCAGTTTATGGGGAGGGAATGAAAAACTGTTTTTT. Looking up the rest from reference TRBV27 and TRBJ1-4 gives the full variable domain: EAQVTQNPRYLITVTGKKLTVTCSQNMNHEYMSWYRQDPGLGLRQIYYSMNVEVTDKGDVPEGYKVSRKEKRNFPLILESPSPNQTSLYFCASSLWGGNEKLFFGSGTQLSVL.

The gene calls are TRBV7-9 and TRBJ1-4; no clear D gene. The V gene lost 1 base and the J gene lost 7 bases, with 16 bases spanning the gap. The CDR3 consists of 16 residues. Germline CDR1 and CDR2: SEHNR and FQNEAQ (reference sequence). CDR3 region: CASSLEGVVGGEKLFF. The CDR3 region has the DNA TGTGCCAGCAGCTTAGAGGGAGTTGTGGGAGGTGAAAAACTGTTTTTT.

This clone was picked up a small number of times. This rearrangement joins TRBV5-5 to TRBJ2-7; a weak D match, TRBD1 (6 bases). The CDR3 has 14 amino acids. Germline assignment: CDR1 SGHKS and CDR2 YYEKEE (reference sequence). Trimming pared 4 bases from V and 9 bases from J, leaving 20 bases between. The CDR3 is CASSPTGVNAGQYF. The DNA of the CDR3 is TGTGCCAGCAGCCCGACAGGAGTCAACGCTGGGCAGTACTTC.

The CDR3 protein is CATLRGLVGTDTQYF. CDR3 in DNA: TGTGCGACTCTTAGGGGGCTGGTAGGCACAGATACGCAGTATTTT. The chain recombines TRBV28 with TRBJ2-3, with 7 nucleotides matching TRBD1. CDR1 is MDHEN, CDR2 SYDVKM, per germline. CDR3 length: 15 residues.

This chain connects TRBV9 to TRBJ2-1; 7 bases align to TRBD2. There are 14 residues in the CDR3. V was pared by 2 bases and J by 10 bases, with 9 bases of the junction left unmatched. Germline V gene data show CDR1 as SGDLS and CDR2 as YYNGEE. Written as DNA, the CDR3 is TGTGCCAGCAGCGTCCTTAGCGGGTTCAGAGAGCAGTTCTTC. Protein sequence: CASSVLSGFREQFF. The variable domain in full, with the rest retrieved from reference TRBV9 and TRBJ2-1, is DSGVTQTPKHLITATGQRVTLRCSPRSGDLSVYWYQQSLDQGLQFLIQYYNGEERAKGNILERFSAQQFPDLHSELNLSSLELGDSALYFCASSVLSGFREQFFGPGTRLTVL.

The V call is TRBV15, the J call TRBJ1-5; a possible D gene is TRBD1 (5 bases). This CDR3 has 13 residues. The V and J ends lost 5 bases and 4 bases respectively, with 9 bases between them. Germline V gene lookup returns CDR1 LNHNV and CDR2 YYDKDF (reference sequence). The CDR3 DNA is TGTGCCACCAGCTTCAGGGTGAATCAGCCCCAGCATTTT. Translating it yields CATSFRVNQPQHF.

This chain joins TRBV7-2 and TRBJ1-2; D is perhaps TRBD1 (5 bases). This CDR3 has 15 residues. Germline loops: CDR1 SGHTA, CDR2 FQGNSA. Trimming took 0 bases from V and 6 from J, leaving 14 bases between them. CDR3 bases: TGTGCCAGCAGCTTAGCCCCGGTCCCAGGGAATGGCTACACCTTC. As protein: CASSLAPVPGNGYTF. Full variable domain (remainder filled in from reference TRBV7-2 and TRBJ1-2): GAGVSQSPSNKVTEKGKDVELRCDPISGHTALYWYRQSLGQGLEFLIYFQGNSAPDKSGLPSDRFSAERTGGSVSTLTIQRTQQEDSAVYLCASSLAPVPGNGYTFGSGTRLTVV.

The chain carries TRBV3-1 (or the pseudogene TRBV3-2) and TRBJ1-4; TRBD1 matches 7 bases. The V and J ends lost 6 bases and 2 bases, in that order; junction bases with no gene match: 9. Per germline, CDR1 LGHDT and CDR2 YNNKEL (reference sequence). The CDR3 loop spans 16 amino acids. The CDR3 reads CASSYSTQGTNEKLFF. For the CDR3, the DNA is TGTGCCAGCAGTTACTCTACACAGGGGACTAATGAAAAACTGTTTTTT.